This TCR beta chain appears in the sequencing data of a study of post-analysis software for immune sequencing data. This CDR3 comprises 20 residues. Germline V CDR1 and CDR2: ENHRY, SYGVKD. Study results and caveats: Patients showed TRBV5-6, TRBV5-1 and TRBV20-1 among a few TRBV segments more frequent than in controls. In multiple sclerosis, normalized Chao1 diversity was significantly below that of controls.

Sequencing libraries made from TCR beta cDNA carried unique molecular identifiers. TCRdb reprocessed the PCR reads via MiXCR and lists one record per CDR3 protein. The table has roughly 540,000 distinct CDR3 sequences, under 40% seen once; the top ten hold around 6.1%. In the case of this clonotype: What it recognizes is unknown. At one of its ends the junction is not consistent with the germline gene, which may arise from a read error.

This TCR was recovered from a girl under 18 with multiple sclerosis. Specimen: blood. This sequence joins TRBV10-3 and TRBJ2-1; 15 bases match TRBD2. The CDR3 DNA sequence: TGTGCCATCAGTGAGCGAGGACTAGCGGGGGGGTTAAGCTCCTACAATGGGCAGTTCTTC. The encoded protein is CAISERGLAGGLSSYNGQFF.